The 19 T cell receptor beta chains below were found in one sample sequenced in a study of shared clonotypes between healthy human individuals. Measured with immunoSEQ multiplex PCR; TCRdb has only the in-frame clones, and not every one. This sample has approximately 840,000 clones, with roughly 96% found just once. In the naive CD8 group, cells lacked CD45RO and were positively selected for CCR7, so terminally differentiated effector memory CD45RA+ cells were left out. Sequenced sample: naive CD8+ T cells sorted from blood. The receptors originated from a man under 40 in good health.

The gene calls are TRBV7-9 and TRBJ2-2, with a possible D match to TRBD2 (6 bases). CDR1 and CDR2 (germline): SEHNR, FQNEAQ (reference sequence). This CDR3 has 16 amino acids. The ends were cut back, 1 base at V and 3 bases at J, with 12 bases in the middle. CDR3 region: CASSLVGEVDTGELFF. In DNA form, the CDR3 reads TGTGCCAGCAGCTTAGTGGGGGAGGTGGACACCGGGGAGCTGTTTTTT.

The rearrangement joins TRBV9 to TRBJ2-3; 7 bases are a match to TRBD2. With V trimmed by 0 bases and J by 3 bases, 7 bases remained unmatched. The V gene's germline CDR1 is SGDLS and CDR2 YYNGEE. This CDR3 has 16 residues. In DNA, the CDR3 is TGTGCCAGCAGCGTAGCGGGCGGGAGTGTGACAGATACGCAGTATTTT. Encoded protein: CASSVAGGSVTDTQYF.

V gene TRBV4-1 combines with J gene TRBJ2-7, with a possible D match to TRBD1 (6 bases). This CDR3 has 15 amino acids. From germline, CDR1 is MGHRA and CDR2 YSYEKL. Trimming stripped 1 base from V and 5 bases from J, with 15 bases between. The CDR3 coding sequence is TGCGCCAGCAGCCAAGCCTACAGGGTATCCCACGAGCAGTACTTC. Amino acids: CASSQAYRVSHEQYF.

The chain recombines TRBV11-2 with TRBJ2-7; no reliable D call. The V gene's germline CDR1 is SGHAT and CDR2 FQNNGV. The CDR3 length is 12 residues. The V and J ends lost 5 bases and 6 bases respectively, with 11 bases between them. CDR3 DNA sequence: TGTGCCAGCAGCCCTTACAGCATCGAGCAGTACTTC. Protein sequence: CASSPYSIEQYF. Based on the CDR3 plus reference TRBV11-2 and TRBJ2-7, the full variable domain is EAGVAQSPRYKIIEKRQSVAFWCNPISGHATLYWYQQILGQGPKLLIQFQNNGVVDDSQLPKDRFSAERLKGVDSTLKIQPAKLEDSAVYLCASSPYSIEQYFGPGTRLTVT.

The V gene is TRBV19, the J gene TRBJ2-3, with a tentative D call TRBD1 (5 bases). The CDR3 is 15 residues long. Germline-derived CDR1 and CDR2 are LNHDA and SQIVND (reference sequence). Trimming shortened V by 1 base and J by 0 bases, and 8 bases separated the two germline ends. In DNA form, the CDR3 reads TGTGCCAGTAGTATAGGGGGCTATAGCACAGATACGCAGTATTTT. Amino acids: CASSIGGYSTDTQYF.

The rearrangement joins TRBV6-6 to TRBJ2-1; no definite D call. The CDR3 length is 14 residues. The ends were cut back, 5 bases at V and 4 bases at J, with 12 bases in the middle. Germline CDR1 MNHNY, CDR2 SVGAGI (reference sequence). CDR3 bases: TGTGCCAGCAGTCCGATCGCAGAGTACAATGAGCAGTTCTTC. This translates into CASSPIAEYNEQFF.

V usage is TRBV10-2 and J usage is TRBJ2-1; possibly TRBD1 or TRBD2 for D (5 bases each). V gave up 9 bases and J gave up 4 bases, with 13 bases separating them. The CDR3 consists of 13 residues. Germline V gene lookup returns CDR1 WSHSY and CDR2 SAAADI. CDR3 coding DNA: TGCGCCAGTCAGGATGGGGGTTACAATGAGCAGTTCTTC. Its protein is CASQDGGYNEQFF.

CDR3 amino acids: CASSLPLTSGIPIYNEQFF. CDR3 sequence (DNA): TGTGCCAGCAGCTTACCCCTGACTAGCGGGATTCCCATTTACAATGAGCAGTTCTTC. This sequence joins TRBV7-9 and TRBJ2-1, with TRBD2 matching 11 bases. This CDR3 has 19 amino acids. Losses at the gene ends were 2 bases for V and 4 bases for J; bases not matched to a gene: 13. Looked up from germline, CDR1 is SEHNR and CDR2 is FQNEAQ (reference sequence).

The V and J genes are TRBV19 and TRBJ2-5; maybe TRBD2 (5 bases). Germline V lookup: CDR1 LNHDA, CDR2 SQIVND (reference sequence). V lost 3 bases and J 0 bases, leaving 11 bases between the germline ends. The CDR3 totals 15 residues. The CDR3 protein is CASSISIGNQETQYF. The CDR3 bases are TGTGCCAGTAGTATTTCGATCGGGAACCAAGAGACCCAGTACTTC.

The chain's CDR3 is CSVSTGGRSDTQYF. The CDR3 bases are TGCAGCGTTTCGACAGGGGGGCGGTCAGATACGCAGTATTTT. V is TRBV29-1 and J is TRBJ2-3, with 9 bases lining up with TRBD1. CDR3 length: 14 residues. The germline CDR1 and CDR2 sequences are SQVTM and ANQGSEA. V shed 5 bases, J shed 4 bases, and the junction held 7 bases outside the gene matches.

The chain links TRBV4-1 to TRBJ1-1, with D uncertain. This CDR3 has 13 residues. Trimming cost V 5 bases and J 0 bases, with 7 bases left between them. Germline-derived CDR1 and CDR2 are MGHRA and YSYEKL. The CDR3 nucleotides are TGCGCCAGCAGCGCCGAACTGAACACTGAAGCTTTCTTT. Amino acids: CASSAELNTEAFF.

The CDR3 DNA follows: TGCAGCGTAGACAGTTGGGGGGAGCGCGGCTACACCTTC. As protein: CSVDSWGERGYTF. The V and J genes are TRBV29-1 and TRBJ1-2; tentative D call: TRBD1 (5 bases). Germline CDR1 and CDR2: SQVTM and ANQGSEA. CDR3 length: 13 residues. Trimming took off 6 bases at V and 8 bases at J, with 19 bases between the two ends.

The rearrangement uses TRBV29-1 and TRBJ2-1; 12 bases match TRBD2. V gave up 5 bases and J gave up 8 bases; unmatched junction bases: 7. CDR1 SQVTM and CDR2 ANQGSEA come from the germline V gene. This CDR3 has 14 amino acids. In DNA, the CDR3 is TGCAGCGTTCTGACTAGCGGGAGTTTCGATGAGCAGTTCTTC. Encoded protein: CSVLTSGSFDEQFF.

Comments on this clone: Different DNA sequences within this sample yield the same CDR3. This sequence joins TRBV6-5 and TRBJ2-1; D call uncertain. In germline, CDR1 is MNHEY, CDR2 SVGAGI. V lost 4 bases, J lost 6 bases, and 4 bases lay in between. The CDR3 spans 11 residues. This CDR3 is CASSLGNEQFF. The CDR3 nucleotides are TGTGCCAGCAGTTTAGGCAATGAGCAGTTCTTC.

This chain connects TRBV5-8 to TRBJ1-1; D not certain. Germline loops: CDR1 SGHTS, CDR2 YDEGEE. Deletions cut 0 bases from V and 6 bases from J, with 12 bases between. The length of the CDR3 is 14 residues. The CDR3 coding sequence is TGTGCCAGCAGCTTGGAGCAGGTGATGGCTGAAGCTTTCTTT. It translates to CASSLEQVMAEAFF.

V usage is TRBV5-4 and J usage is TRBJ2-7; D gene ambiguous. CDR1 SGHNT and CDR2 YYREEE come from the germline V gene (reference sequence). V lost 5 bases and J 5 bases, leaving 11 bases between the germline ends. CDR3 length: 12 residues. In nucleotides, the CDR3 is TGTGCCAGCAGTTCTGAGTCGCACGAGCAGTACTTC. This gives the protein CASSSESHEQYF.

V is TRBV5-1 and J is TRBJ1-2; no clear D gene. Germline lookup yields CDR1 SGHRS and CDR2 YFSETQ. V lost 0 bases, J lost 9 bases, and 21 bases lay in between. This CDR3 contains 16 residues. The CDR3 loop reads CASSLEFGDDRWSYTF. Here the CDR3 DNA reads TGCGCCAGCAGCTTGGAGTTTGGGGATGATCGGTGGAGCTACACCTTC. Full variable domain (rest looked up from reference TRBV5-1 and TRBJ1-2): KAGVTQTPRYLIKTRGQQVTLSCSPISGHRSVSWYQQTPGQGLQFLFEYFSETQRNKGNFPGRFSGRQFSNSRSEMNVSTLELGDSALYLCASSLEFGDDRWSYTFGSGTRLTVV.

This rearrangement joins TRBV9 to TRBJ1-1; perhaps TRBD1 as D (5 bases). CDR3 length equals 13 residues. The V and J ends lost 1 base and 3 bases respectively, with 7 bases between them. CDR1 and CDR2 (germline): SGDLS, YYNGEE. The CDR3 nucleotides read TGTGCCAGCAGCGTACGGGGCCACACTGAAGCTTTCTTT. It yields the protein CASSVRGHTEAFF.

To note about this clone: The same CDR3 also results from other DNA sequences found in this sample. The V and J genes are TRBV5-1 and TRBJ2-7; D may be TRBD1 (6 bases). The CDR3 has 14 residues. Germline V CDR1 and CDR2: SGHRS, YFSETQ. V was shortened by 0 bases and J by 2 bases, with 9 bases between the two germline ends. The CDR3 DNA reads as TGCGCCAGCAGCTTGGGGGCAGGGGCCTACGAGCAGTACTTC. Translating it yields CASSLGAGAYEQYF.